The 5 T cell receptor beta chains below were found in one sample sequenced in a study of blood T cell repertoires in COVID-19. Sequencing was performed with immunoSEQ multiplex PCR; in TCRdb, only in-frame clones are kept and a portion is missing. The table lists roughly 160,000 clones, roughly 78% of them singletons. Sequenced: peripheral blood. The receptors come from an older woman with COVID-19, enrolled during active disease.

The chain is built from TRBV7-3 and TRBJ2-1, with no clear D. Trimming shortened V by 5 bases and J by 2 bases, and 10 bases separated the two germline ends. The CDR3 is 14 residues long. The V gene's germline CDR1 is SGHTA and CDR2 FQGTGA. The CDR3 DNA reads as TGTGCCAGCAGCGCACAGAGCCCCTACAATGAGCAGTTCTTC. Protein product: CASSAQSPYNEQFF. The entire variable domain, with the rest obtained from reference TRBV7-3 and TRBJ2-1, is as follows: GAGVSQTPSNKVTEKGKYVELRCDPISGHTALYWYRQSLGQGPEFLIYFQGTGAADDSGLPNDRFFAVRPEGSVSTLKIQRTERGDSAVYLCASSAQSPYNEQFFGPGTRLTVL.

The chain combines TRBV28 with TRBJ1-2; D unclear. Deletions cut 4 bases from V and 6 bases from J, with 24 bases between. The CDR3 loop spans 17 amino acids. From germline, CDR1 is MDHEN and CDR2 SYDVKM. The CDR3 DNA reads TGTGCCAGCAGTTCTCTCCTCGGGTATTCGAACTATGATGGCTACACCTTC. Protein: CASSSLLGYSNYDGYTF.

V gene TRBV15 combines with J gene TRBJ2-1; 8 bases align to TRBD1. The germline V gene encodes CDR1 LNHNV and CDR2 YYDKDF (reference sequence). The CDR3 spans 12 residues. V trimming: 2 bases; J trimming: 15 bases; junction bases outside the gene matches: 6. In nucleotides, the CDR3 is TGTGCCACCAGCAGAACCACAGGGGGACGGTTCTTC. As protein: CATSRTTGGRFF. Drawing the rest from reference TRBV15 and TRBJ2-1, the complete variable domain is DAMVIQNPRYQVTQFGKPVTLSCSQTLNHNVMYWYQQKSSQAPKLLFHYYDKDFNNEADTPDNFQSRRPNTSFCFLDIRSPGLGDTAMYLCATSRTTGGRFFGPGTRLTVL.

The chain uses TRBV11-2 and TRBJ2-3; D is perhaps TRBD2 (6 bases). The CDR3 has 17 residues. Germline lookup yields CDR1 SGHAT and CDR2 FQNNGV. With 1 base removed from V and 1 base from J, the gap between germline ends came to 15 bases. CDR3 sequence reads: CASSLGTSGRRTDTQYF. CDR3 nucleotide sequence: TGTGCCAGCAGCTTAGGGACCAGCGGGCGGCGCACAGATACGCAGTATTTT.

The CDR3 region is CASSLGDRGYEQYF. The CDR3 coding sequence is TGTGCCAGCAGTTTAGGGGACAGGGGCTACGAGCAGTACTTC. The rearrangement uses TRBV27 and TRBJ2-7, with TRBD1 matching over 10 bases. CDR1 and CDR2 (germline): MNHEY, SMNVEV (reference sequence). V was pared by 2 bases and J by 3 bases, with 1 base of the junction left unmatched. The CDR3 loop spans 14 amino acids.